Below, 22 T cell receptor beta chains from the same sample are listed, as sequenced in a study of patients and donors after allogeneic stem cell transplantation. TCRdb processed the RT-PCR reads anew with MiXCR; each CDR3 protein has one entry. The table has over 200,000 distinct CDR3 sequences, over 30% seen once; the top ten hold 11%. Sequencing was carried out using blood, either unsorted or a sorted T cell fraction (not recorded which). These receptors were taken from a human donor who was either an allogeneic HSCT recipient or a stem cell or donor lymphocyte infusion donor (not recorded which). It is not recorded whose cells these are; they may come from a transplant donor.

The V gene is TRBV24-1, the J gene TRBJ1-1; 9 bases are a match to TRBD1. In germline, CDR1 is KGHDR, CDR2 SFDVKD. V gave up 4 bases and J gave up 3 bases; unmatched junction bases: 2. The CDR3 consists of 14 residues. CDR3 nucleotide sequence: TGTGCCACCAGTGAAGGGGACAGGGACACTGAAGCTTTCTTT. Protein product: CATSEGDRDTEAFF.

The rearrangement joins TRBV20-1 to TRBJ1-2, with a possible D match to TRBD1 (5 bases). CDR3 length equals 12 residues. Germline assignment: CDR1 DFQATT and CDR2 SNEGSKA (reference sequence). With 6 bases removed from V and 5 bases from J, the gap between germline ends came to 13 bases. In DNA, the CDR3 is TGCAGTGCCCTGGTAGGGGTTTATGGCTACACCTTC. This sequence encodes CSALVGVYGYTF.

This rearrangement joins TRBV19 to TRBJ1-2; 8 bases are shared with TRBD1. The V gene's germline CDR1 is LNHDA and CDR2 SQIVND (reference sequence). The V gene end was trimmed by 10 bases and the J gene end by 0 bases; junction bases not matched to a gene: 7. The CDR3 runs 14 residues. Here the CDR3 DNA reads TGTGCCACCCGGGACAGGAGTTCTAACTATGGCTACACCTTC. It encodes CATRDRSSNYGYTF.

The V gene is TRBV18, the J gene TRBJ2-7; D possibly corresponds to TRBD2 (5 bases). The CDR3 consists of 14 residues. CDR1 and CDR2 from the germline V gene are KGHSH and LQKENI. Trimming left V 3 bases short and J 0 bases short, with 9 bases between. The CDR3 is CASSPGAISYEQYF. The CDR3 coding sequence is TGTGCCAGCTCACCGGGAGCGATCTCCTACGAGCAGTACTTC.

CDR3 nucleotide sequence: TGTGCCAGCAGTAAAGGGACAGGGCTAACCTACGAGCAGTACTTC. Its translation: CASSKGTGLTYEQYF. This chain joins TRBV12-3 or TRBV12-4 and TRBJ2-7; 9 nucleotides align to TRBD1. V shed 5 bases and J 2 bases; nucleotides not matched to a gene: 7. There are 15 residues in the CDR3.

The J gene is TRBJ2-1, the V gene TRBV7-3; D perhaps matches TRBD2 (6 bases). Germline CDR1 SGHTA, CDR2 FQGTGA. The CDR3 runs 14 residues. V lost 5 bases and J 4 bases, leaving 12 bases between the germline ends. CDR3 in DNA: TGTGCCAGCAGCGCCGGGACTCAATACAATGAGCAGTTCTTC. Its protein is CASSAGTQYNEQFF. Complete variable domain (other parts from reference TRBV7-3 and TRBJ2-1): GAGVSQTPSNKVTEKGKYVELRCDPISGHTALYWYRQSLGQGPEFLIYFQGTGAADDSGLPNDRFFAVRPEGSVSTLKIQRTERGDSAVYLCASSAGTQYNEQFFGPGTRLTVL.

The rearrangement uses TRBV9 and TRBJ2-1, with D hard to call. V gave up 0 bases and J gave up 6 bases, with 13 bases separating them. CDR1 and CDR2 from the germline V gene are SGDLS and YYNGEE. The CDR3 runs to 15 residues. CDR3 nucleotide sequence: TGTGCCAGCAGCGTAGGCCCCACGGTGGGCAATGAGCAGTTCTTC. Translation: CASSVGPTVGNEQFF.

The chain joins TRBV4-2 to TRBJ1-5; perhaps TRBD1 as D (5 bases). Germline CDR1 LGHNA, CDR2 YNFKEQ. The CDR3 extends over 16 amino acids. V gave up 0 bases and J gave up 6 bases, with 15 bases separating them. DNA for the CDR3: TGTGCCAGCAGCCAAGATCAGGGTAGAGCAGGTCAGCCCCAGCATTTT. This translates into CASSQDQGRAGQPQHF.

A few counts support this clonotype. The chain joins TRBV5-6 to TRBJ1-1; D unclear. The V and J ends lost 0 bases and 2 bases respectively, with 11 bases between them. Germline loops: CDR1 SGHDT, CDR2 YYEEEE. This CDR3 region has 15 residues. CDR3 protein: CASSLVGIPNTEAFF. CDR3 DNA: TGTGCCAGCAGCTTGGTCGGGATACCAAACACTGAAGCTTTCTTT. The full variable domain, in which reference TRBV5-6 and TRBJ1-1 provide the parts outside the CDR3, is DAGVTQSPTHLIKTRGQQVTLRCSPKSGHDTVSWYQQALGQGPQFIFQYYEEEERQRGNFPDRFSGHQFPNYSSELNVNALLLGDSALYLCASSLVGIPNTEAFFGQGTRLTVV.

This clonotype occurred a few times. The chain uses TRBV28 and TRBJ1-6; unclear D gene. Trimming shortened V by 3 bases and J by 3 bases, and 6 bases separated the two germline ends. Germline-derived CDR1 and CDR2 are MDHEN and SYDVKM. The CDR3 is 14 amino acids. The CDR3 bases are TGTGCCAGCAGTTTTACGGGCTATAATTCACCCCTCCACTTT. As protein: CASSFTGYNSPLHF.

The table lists this clonotype with a few counts. This chain joins TRBV10-3 and TRBJ1-2; 9 positions agree with TRBD1. Unmatched junction bases numbered 4, after V lost 4 bases and J lost 7 bases. The CDR3 totals 13 residues. The V gene's germline CDR1 is ENHRY and CDR2 SYGVKD. CDR3 loop: CAISGDRGSGYTF. The CDR3 DNA follows: TGTGCCATCAGTGGAGACAGGGGGTCTGGCTACACCTTC.

The V gene is TRBV28, the J gene TRBJ1-3; D gene uncertain. V dropped 7 bases and J dropped 0 bases, with 10 bases sitting between them. Germline values: CDR1 MDHEN, CDR2 SYDVKM. CDR3 length: 14 residues. CDR3 protein: CASNSRPSGNTIYF. CDR3 DNA sequence: TGTGCCAGCAACTCGAGGCCCTCTGGAAACACCATATATTTT.

The chain combines TRBV5-1 with TRBJ2-5; the D is unclear. Germline CDR1 SGHRS, CDR2 YFSETQ. Trimming removed 0 bases from V and 3 bases from J, with 9 bases in between. CDR3 length equals 14 residues. CDR3 sequence reads: CASSLVRVEETQYF. In nucleotides, the CDR3 is TGCGCCAGCAGCTTGGTTAGGGTGGAAGAGACCCAGTACTTC. The variable domain in full, with the rest retrieved from reference TRBV5-1 and TRBJ2-5, is KAGVTQTPRYLIKTRGQQVTLSCSPISGHRSVSWYQQTPGQGLQFLFEYFSETQRNKGNFPGRFSGRQFSNSRSEMNVSTLELGDSALYLCASSLVRVEETQYFGPGTRLLVL.

This chain joins TRBV27 and TRBJ2-5, with D maybe TRBD1 (6 bases). This CDR3 region has 15 residues. Germline V gene sequence: CDR1 MNHEY, CDR2 SMNVEV (reference sequence). Trimming stripped 3 bases from V and 1 base from J, with 12 bases between. The CDR3 bases are TGTGCCAGCAGTTTGGGAACGACAGGCCAAGAGACCCAGTACTTC. Protein product: CASSLGTTGQETQYF.

This clonotype occurred a few times. The chain links TRBV12-3 or TRBV12-4 to TRBJ1-2; D possibly corresponds to TRBD1 (6 bases). The CDR3 consists of 12 residues. Trimming took off 5 bases at V and 8 bases at J, with 12 bases between the two ends. CDR3 in amino acids: CASSRGAGGYTF. CDR3 nucleotide sequence: TGTGCCAGCAGTCGGGGGGCGGGCGGCTACACCTTC.

This clonotype was recorded only once. This chain joins TRBV9 and TRBJ2-1; D perhaps matches TRBD1 (6 bases). Germline CDR1 and CDR2: SGDLS and YYNGEE. This CDR3 region has 15 residues. Trimming left V 0 bases short and J 0 bases short, with 7 bases between. For the CDR3, the DNA is TGTGCCAGCAGCGTAGTGGGGGCCTCCTACAATGAGCAGTTCTTC. Its protein product is CASSVVGASYNEQFF.

DNA of the CDR3: TGTGCCAGCAGTTTATTTCCTTTTGGGATAATGAACACTGAAGCTTTCTTT. It encodes CASSLFPFGIMNTEAFF. This chain connects TRBV12-3 or TRBV12-4 to TRBJ1-1; D gene uncertain. V was cut by 2 bases and J by 0 bases, with 16 bases left in between. This CDR3 has 17 residues.

The CDR3 DNA reads TGCGCCAGCAAGTCATCTGACACAGATACGCAGTATTTT. Translated: CASKSSDTDTQYF. This chain uses TRBV5-1 with TRBJ2-3; no reliable D call. In germline, CDR1 is SGHRS, CDR2 YFSETQ. The CDR3 runs to 13 residues. Trimming shortened V by 6 bases and J by 2 bases, and 10 bases separated the two germline ends.

The chain carries TRBV29-1 and TRBJ1-3; tentative D call: TRBD1 (5 bases). CDR3 length: 14 residues. CDR1 and CDR2 (germline): SQVTM, ANQGSEA. Deletions cut 7 bases from V and 0 bases from J, with 13 bases between. The CDR3 sequence is CSGCLGPSGNTIYF. DNA of the CDR3: TGCAGCGGTTGCCTGGGACCCTCTGGAAACACCATATATTTT.

The chain is built from TRBV20-1 and TRBJ2-7; no clear D gene. The CDR3 extends over 15 amino acids. Germline loops: CDR1 DFQATT, CDR2 SNEGSKA (reference sequence). Trimming removed 0 bases from V and 2 bases from J, with 14 bases in between. The CDR3 region is CSARDRARQTYEQYF. The CDR3 DNA is TGCAGTGCTAGAGATCGGGCCCGCCAGACCTACGAGCAGTACTTC.

The sample holds many counts of this clonotype. The J gene is TRBJ1-1, the V gene TRBV15; the D gene is possibly TRBD1 (5 bases). Per germline, CDR1 LNHNV and CDR2 YYDKDF (reference sequence). Trimming cost V 1 base and J 1 base, with 10 bases left between them. This CDR3 is built from 15 residues. Written as DNA, the CDR3 is TGTGCCACCAGCAGAGGAGGGACCGGGAACACTGAAGCTTTCTTT. This gives the protein CATSRGGTGNTEAFF.

This clonotype was observed a handful of times. The V call is TRBV12-3 or TRBV12-4, the J call TRBJ1-1; 8 bases fit TRBD1. Unmatched junction bases numbered 9, after V lost 7 bases and J lost 5 bases. The CDR3 contains 14 residues. Written as DNA, the CDR3 is TGTGCCAGCATTGAGGACAGGGTGGGAACTGAAGCTTTCTTT. This gives the protein CASIEDRVGTEAFF.